This record covers a single T cell receptor beta chain. Its antigen is undetermined. The PCR used 60 Vbeta and 13 Jbeta primers. Sequenced by immunoSEQ multiplex PCR; TCRdb stores in-frame clones only, minus some. This sample yields under 200,000 clones, of which around two thirds are seen a single time; around 3.2% belongs to the top ten. V lost 4 bases and J lost 7, with 16 bases in between. The CDR3 extends over 13 amino acids. Germline V gives CDR1 GTSNPN, CDR2 SVGIG (reference sequence). This sample was included in a study of cytomegalovirus exposure and HLA in healthy donors. About the study: Approximately 81% of roughly 400 genotyped donors fell in the Caucasian-associated ancestry cluster. Study-wide results and caveats: With later analysis, a missense DCLRE1C variant became linked to TCR beta V- and J-gene trimming. TCR beta sequences reportedly predicted most subjects' HLA-A and HLA-B alleles accurately. After further analysis at a later stage, 16,951 TCR beta sequences were associated with HLA alleles at 0.05 false discovery rate.

Specimen: PBMCs. The clonotype originates from a man aged 35 to 55 in good health and CMV-seronegative. This chain connects TRBV30 to TRBJ1-1, with a weak D call TRBD1 (5 bases). CDR3 nucleotide sequence: TGTGCCTGGACAGGGTGGCAGGGCCATGAAGCTTTCTTT. It codes for CAWTGWQGHEAFF.